This T cell receptor (beta chain) was sequenced for a study of cytomegalovirus exposure and HLA in healthy donors. Across the study: Unique TCRs from HLA-typed donors, 85 million to 100 million of them, were held in an early data release. Study-level points and caveats: The study designated 160 or so TCR beta chains cytomegalovirus-associated.

The ends were cut back, 1 base at V and 6 bases at J, with 19 bases in the middle. CDR3 length equals 17 residues. The germline gives CDR1 SGHTA, CDR2 FQGNSA. PCR primers comprised 60 Vbeta and 13 Jbeta primers. The assay was immunoSEQ multiplex PCR, and TCRdb's table has in-frame clones only and misses some. The sample holds some 120,000 clones. Concerning this clone itself: As yet, its antigen is unknown.

The chain joins TRBV7-2 to TRBJ1-5; D gene uncertain. Sequences were obtained from PBMCs. The receptor's source is a man aged 25 to 40 in good health and CMV-seronegative. The CDR3 DNA reads as TGTGCCAGCAGCTTAGAAGGGCGCCAATCAGGAGGTCAGCCCCAGCATTTT. It encodes CASSLEGRQSGGQPQHF. The variable domain in full, completed from reference TRBV7-2 and TRBJ1-5, reads GAGVSQSPSNKVTEKGKDVELRCDPISGHTALYWYRQSLGQGLEFLIYFQGNSAPDKSGLPSDRFSAERTGGSVSTLTIQRTQQEDSAVYLCASSLEGRQSGGQPQHFGDGTRLSIL.